The 30 T cell receptor beta chains given below trace back to one sample, sequenced in a study of T cell clones after liver transplantation. Here immunoSEQ multiplex PCR was the method, and the copy in TCRdb shows in-frame clones only, minus some. The sample yields roughly 72,000 clones, around 80% seen once. Source: CD4+ T cells from blood, taken less than 50 months after liver transplant. The receptors here all came from a human patient who received a liver transplant. The graft donor may have given rise to some T cells.

V and J are TRBV5-4 and TRBJ2-1; no reliable D call. This CDR3 region has 11 residues. Trimming took 2 bases from V and 12 from J, leaving 9 bases between them. Per the germline V gene, CDR1 is SGHNT and CDR2 is YYREEE (reference sequence). The CDR3 nucleotides read TGTGCCAGCAGCTTAGGGCGAGGGCAGTTCTTC. Translation gives CASSLGRGQFF.

J is TRBJ1-2 and V is TRBV19, with D unclear. Germline assignment: CDR1 LNHDA and CDR2 SQIVND (reference sequence). The ends were cut back, 0 bases at V and 1 base at J, with 6 bases in the middle. This CDR3 contains 14 residues. CDR3 loop: CASSIDSFNYGYTF. The CDR3 DNA reads TGTGCCAGTAGTATAGACAGCTTTAACTATGGCTACACCTTC.

V gene TRBV5-1 combines with J gene TRBJ2-2, with D possibly being TRBD1 or TRBD2 (5 bases each). V was cut by 5 bases and J by 7 bases, with 9 bases left in between. From germline, CDR1 is SGHRS and CDR2 YFSETQ. The CDR3 extends over 12 amino acids. The CDR3: CASSRDGGELFF. The CDR3, as DNA: TGCGCCAGCAGTCGGGACGGCGGGGAGCTGTTTTTT.

This chain connects TRBV7-2 to TRBJ2-1; either TRBD1 or TRBD2 may fit D (5 bases each). The CDR3 covers 15 residues. The germline V gene has CDR1 SGHTA and CDR2 FQGNSA. Between the trimmed V and J ends, which lost 5 bases and 2 bases, there was a span of 13 bases. Here the CDR3 reads CASSPSEGPYNEQFF. The CDR3 DNA reads TGTGCCAGCAGCCCCAGTGAGGGGCCCTACAATGAGCAGTTCTTC.

Only a few counts were recorded for this clone. V usage is TRBV7-6 and J usage is TRBJ2-7, with D possibly being TRBD2 (6 bases). This CDR3 spans 13 amino acids. Germline values: CDR1 SGHVS, CDR2 FNYEAQ. Deletions cut 2 bases from V and 4 bases from J, with 9 bases between. CDR3 in DNA: TGTGCCAGCAGCTTATCGGGGGAGTACGAGCAGTACTTC. It codes for CASSLSGEYEQYF.

The chain couples TRBV29-1 to TRBJ2-7; D remains ambiguous. The CDR3 is made up of 14 amino acids. The germline gives CDR1 SQVTM, CDR2 ANQGSEA. V lost 4 bases and J 1 base, leaving 14 bases between the germline ends. The chain's CDR3 is CSVGGLWESYEQYF. The CDR3 DNA follows: TGCAGCGTTGGGGGTCTGTGGGAATCCTACGAGCAGTACTTC.

This chain connects TRBV21-1 to TRBJ1-5; TRBD1 is taken as the D call from the table, unchecked against the DNA. TRBV21-1 is marked as a pseudogene. The CDR3 is made up of 14 amino acids. DNA for the CDR3: TGTGCCAGCAGCTCGGGACAGGACAGTCAGCCCCAGCATTTT. Translating it yields CASSSGQDSQPQHF.

V is TRBV5-6 and J is TRBJ1-2; the D gene is possibly TRBD1 (6 bases). This CDR3 has 15 amino acids. Trimming left V 1 base short and J 0 bases short, with 10 bases between. Germline assignment: CDR1 SGHDT and CDR2 YYEEEE. CDR3 sequence reads: CASSLIRGANYGYTF. As DNA, the CDR3 is TGTGCCAGCAGCTTGATTAGGGGGGCTAACTATGGCTACACCTTC. Using reference TRBV5-6 and TRBJ1-2 for the parts outside the CDR3, the full variable domain is DAGVTQSPTHLIKTRGQQVTLRCSPKSGHDTVSWYQQALGQGPQFIFQYYEEEERQRGNFPDRFSGHQFPNYSSELNVNALLLGDSALYLCASSLIRGANYGYTFGSGTRLTVV.

This chain connects TRBV7-3 to TRBJ2-5; tentatively, D is TRBD1 or TRBD2 (5 bases each). Germline V gives CDR1 SGHTA, CDR2 FQGTGA. The CDR3 extends over 14 amino acids. The V end was cut by 5 bases, the J end by 2 bases, with 12 bases between. Here the CDR3 DNA reads TGTGCCAGCAGCCCATCGGGGCTACAAGAGACCCAGTACTTC. It translates to CASSPSGLQETQYF.

The chain joins TRBV19 to TRBJ1-1, with 7 bases matching TRBD1. CDR3 length equals 14 residues. CDR1 and CDR2 (germline): LNHDA, SQIVND (reference sequence). V trimming: 7 bases; J trimming: 2 bases; junction bases outside the gene matches: 7. CDR3 DNA sequence: TGTGCCAGTAACCAGGGGACAGTTAACACTGAAGCTTTCTTT. Translating it yields CASNQGTVNTEAFF.

V is TRBV19 and J is TRBJ2-6; 7 nucleotides agree with TRBD1. V shed 5 bases and J 0 bases; nucleotides not matched to a gene: 7. CDR1 LNHDA and CDR2 SQIVND come from the germline V gene (reference sequence). CDR3 size: 17 residues. CDR3 protein: CASSPRYRGSGANVLTF. CDR3 nucleotide sequence: TGTGCCAGTAGTCCGCGATACAGGGGCTCTGGGGCCAACGTCCTGACTTTC.

This chain joins TRBV7-2 and TRBJ1-5, with D tentatively TRBD1 (5 bases). The V gene's germline CDR1 is SGHTA and CDR2 FQGNSA. This CDR3 comprises 15 residues. Trimming took off 5 bases at V and 5 bases at J, with 16 bases between the two ends. CDR3 loop: CASSVKWGGDQPQHF. DNA for the CDR3: TGTGCCAGCAGCGTGAAATGGGGGGGAGATCAGCCCCAGCATTTT.

This clone is a singleton in its sample. The chain carries TRBV7-9 and TRBJ2-3; weak D call: TRBD2 (5 bases). V was pared by 4 bases and J by 0 bases, with 14 bases between. Germline assignment: CDR1 SEHNR and CDR2 FQNEAQ (reference sequence). The CDR3 length is 16 residues. The CDR3 loop reads CASSSRAVSSTDTQYF. The CDR3 DNA is TGTGCCAGCAGCTCGAGGGCCGTTTCTAGCACAGATACGCAGTATTTT.

The rearrangement joins TRBV9 to TRBJ1-6; 7 bases are a match to TRBD1. This CDR3 is 15 amino acids long. V was clipped by 0 bases and J by 8 bases; unmatched bases: 5. Looked up from germline, CDR1 is SGDLS and CDR2 is YYNGEE. Here the CDR3 DNA reads TGTGCCAGCAGCGTAGAAGCAGGGGGAGATTCACCCCTCCACTTT. This gives the protein CASSVEAGGDSPLHF. Using reference TRBV9 and TRBJ1-6 for the parts outside the CDR3, the full variable domain is DSGVTQTPKHLITATGQRVTLRCSPRSGDLSVYWYQQSLDQGLQFLIQYYNGEERAKGNILERFSAQQFPDLHSELNLSSLELGDSALYFCASSVEAGGDSPLHFGNGTRLTVT.

The gene calls are TRBV5-1 and TRBJ2-3; 8 bases are shared with TRBD1. Germline V CDR1 and CDR2: SGHRS, YFSETQ. The junction had 6 bases not matched to a gene; V was cut back by 2 bases and J by 1 base. The CDR3 has 16 amino acids. CDR3 nucleotide sequence: TGCGCCAGCAGCTTAGCAGGGGGCTCGGGCACAGATACGCAGTATTTT. Protein product: CASSLAGGSGTDTQYF.

This clone was recorded only once. The V call is TRBV11-2, the J call TRBJ2-2, with TRBD2 matching over 9 bases. V shed 6 bases and J 5 bases; nucleotides not matched to a gene: 10. The germline CDR1 and CDR2 sequences are SGHAT and FQNNGV. The CDR3 is 16 amino acids. The CDR3 here is CASRMLAGPGTGELFF. Written as DNA, the CDR3 is TGTGCCAGCAGGATGCTAGCGGGGCCGGGAACCGGGGAGCTGTTTTTT.

The rearrangement links TRBV28 to TRBJ2-1; D possibly corresponds to TRBD2 (6 bases). Germline V lookup: CDR1 MDHEN, CDR2 SYDVKM. V was trimmed by 6 bases and J by 4 bases, leaving 19 bases between them. This CDR3 spans 16 amino acids. Here the CDR3 reads CASRPGPGLTYNEQFF. Here the CDR3 DNA reads TGTGCCAGCAGACCCGGGCCGGGACTGACATACAATGAGCAGTTCTTC.

J is TRBJ2-1 and V is TRBV6-1, with a tentative D call TRBD2 (6 bases). Germline V gives CDR1 MNHNS, CDR2 SASEGT. The ends were cut back, 4 bases at V and 0 bases at J, with 22 bases in the middle. The CDR3 is made up of 19 amino acids. The CDR3 DNA sequence: TGTGCCAGCAGTGGACTAGGAGGGAGCTATTTTACCTCCTACAATGAGCAGTTCTTC. It translates to CASSGLGGSYFTSYNEQFF.

This rearrangement joins TRBV18 to TRBJ2-7, with TRBD2 identical over 9 bases. CDR3 length equals 15 residues. The ends lost 5 bases at V and 7 bases at J; junction bases unmatched: 12. CDR1 and CDR2 from the germline V gene are KGHSH and LQKENI. The CDR3 DNA reads as TGTGCCAGCTCAGGTATCGCGGGAGGGCCTGAAGAGCAGTACTTC. The encoded protein is CASSGIAGGPEEQYF. The entire variable domain, with the rest obtained from reference TRBV18 and TRBJ2-7, is as follows: NAGVMQNPRHLVRRRGQEARLRCSPMKGHSHVYWYRQLPEEGLKFMVYLQKENIIDESGMPKERFSAEFPKEGPSILRIQQVVRGDSAAYFCASSGIAGGPEEQYFGPGTRLTVT.

This clone was recorded once. This chain uses TRBV6-5 with TRBJ2-5, with D perhaps matching TRBD1 (7 bases). The CDR3 spans 15 residues. In germline, CDR1 is MNHEY, CDR2 SVGAGI. V lost 0 bases to trimming and J lost 5 bases, with 13 bases between them. The CDR3 reads CASSYSQGGRETQYF. The CDR3 region has the DNA TGTGCCAGCAGTTACTCTCAGGGGGGCCGTGAGACCCAGTACTTC.

The chain uses TRBV5-1 and TRBJ2-6; D is unresolved. The V and J ends lost 4 bases and 2 bases respectively, with 7 bases between them. Germline V CDR1 and CDR2: SGHRS, YFSETQ. The CDR3 has 14 residues. Here the CDR3 reads CASSTEPGANVLTF. The CDR3 region has the DNA TGCGCCAGCAGCACCGAACCTGGGGCCAACGTCCTGACTTTC.

The chain is built from TRBV11-1 and TRBJ2-5; the D is unclear. The CDR3 covers 11 residues. Germline V gene lookup returns CDR1 SGHAT and CDR2 FQDESV (reference sequence). Trimming removed 6 bases at V and 7 bases at J, with 9 bases between. Here the CDR3 reads CASSYYGTQYF. CDR3 nucleotide sequence: TGTGCCAGCAGTTACTACGGGACCCAGTACTTC. The complete variable domain, with remaining parts taken from reference TRBV11-1 and TRBJ2-5, reads EAEVAQSPRYKITEKSQAVAFWCDPISGHATLYWYRQILGQGPELLVQFQDESVVDDSQLPKDRFSAERLKGVDSTLKIQPAELGDSAMYLCASSYYGTQYFGPGTRLLVL.

CDR3 in amino acids: CASGASSGADTQYF. CDR3 nucleotides: TGTGCTAGTGGTGCTTCTTCGGGGGCAGATACGCAGTATTTT. V is TRBV12-5 and J is TRBJ2-3; D may be TRBD2 (6 bases). Per the germline V gene, CDR1 is LGHNT and CDR2 is FRNRAP. The V end was cut by 5 bases, the J end by 4 bases, with 13 bases between. This CDR3 has 14 residues. Filled out from reference TRBV12-5 and TRBJ2-3, the complete variable domain reads DARVTQTPRHKVTEMGQEVTMRCQPILGHNTVFWYRQTMMQGLELLAYFRNRAPLDDSGMPKDRFSAEMPDATLATLKIQPSEPRDSAVYFCASGASSGADTQYFGPGTRLTVL.

This clone was seen a single time. The CDR3 reads CASSLTQGSGYTF. DNA of the CDR3: TGTGCCAGCAGCTTGACACAGGGAAGCGGCTACACCTTC. The rearrangement links TRBV5-4 to TRBJ1-2, with a tentative D call TRBD1 (6 bases). The CDR3 runs 13 residues. The V and J ends lost 1 base and 8 bases respectively, with 12 bases between them. CDR1 and CDR2 from the germline V gene are SGHNT and YYREEE (reference sequence). The full variable domain, with the rest looked up from reference TRBV5-4 and TRBJ1-2, is ETGVTQSPTHLIKTRGQQVTLRCSSQSGHNTVSWYQQALGQGPQFIFQYYREEENGRGNFPPRFSGLQFPNYSSELNVNALELDDSALYLCASSLTQGSGYTFGSGTRLTVV.

This clone came up a few times. This rearrangement joins TRBV2 to TRBJ1-2; D is ambiguous. The V gene lost 6 bases and the J gene lost 5 bases, with 13 bases spanning the gap. CDR3 length equals 13 residues. The germline gives CDR1 SNHLY, CDR2 FYNNEI. CDR3 DNA: TGTGCCAGCAGAAGTACAGATGGGTATGGCTACACCTTC. Residues: CASRSTDGYGYTF.

CDR3 DNA: TGTGCCAGCAGCTTAATGCAGACCACCTACGAGCAGTACTTC. Its translation: CASSLMQTTYEQYF. The chain carries TRBV7-9 and TRBJ2-7, with no clear D. The CDR3 covers 14 residues. Trimming shortened V by 2 bases and J by 2 bases, and 10 bases separated the two germline ends. CDR1 is SEHNR, CDR2 FQNEAQ, per germline (reference sequence).

V is TRBV27 and J is TRBJ1-2, with 8 bases aligning to TRBD1. Germline V lookup: CDR1 MNHEY, CDR2 SMNVEV (reference sequence). Germline trimming cut 8 bases from V and 0 bases from J; bases unmatched to any gene: 5. The CDR3 is made up of 14 amino acids. The CDR3 reads CASLGQDSNYGYTF. DNA for the CDR3: TGTGCCAGCCTGGGACAGGACTCTAACTATGGCTACACCTTC.

The chain is built from TRBV30 and TRBJ1-2; D possibly corresponds to TRBD1 (6 bases). Trimming removed 1 base from V and 6 bases from J, with 15 bases in between. The CDR3 sequence is 14 residues long. CDR1 is GTSNPN and CDR2 is SVGIG in the germline V gene (reference sequence). The chain's CDR3 is CAWSASFRGNGYTF. The CDR3 DNA reads as TGTGCCTGGAGTGCTTCCTTCAGGGGAAATGGCTACACCTTC. Complete variable domain (other parts from reference TRBV30 and TRBJ1-2): SQTIHQWPATLVQPVGSPLSLECTVEGTSNPNLYWYRQAAGRGLQLLFYSVGIGQISSEVPQNLSASRPQDRQFILSSKKLLLSDSGFYLCAWSASFRGNGYTFGSGTRLTVV.

The chain employs TRBV11-2 and TRBJ2-5; D not resolved. This CDR3 spans 13 amino acids. From germline, CDR1 is SGHAT and CDR2 FQNNGV. Trimming stripped 0 bases from V and 7 bases from J, with 9 bases between. CDR3 in amino acids: CASSLDRARTQYF. The DNA of the CDR3 is TGTGCCAGCAGCTTAGACAGAGCCCGGACCCAGTACTTC. The whole variable domain, filled in from reference TRBV11-2 and TRBJ2-5, reads EAGVAQSPRYKIIEKRQSVAFWCNPISGHATLYWYQQILGQGPKLLIQFQNNGVVDDSQLPKDRFSAERLKGVDSTLKIQPAKLEDSAVYLCASSLDRARTQYFGPGTRLLVL.

The CDR3 sequence is CASSAAGQDTEAFF. Here the CDR3 DNA reads TGTGCCAGCTCAGCCGCGGGACAGGACACTGAAGCTTTCTTT. The J gene is TRBJ1-1, the V gene TRBV18; 8 bases are shared with TRBD1. V lost 5 bases to trimming and J lost 3 bases; unmatched junction nucleotides: 5. The CDR3 is made up of 14 amino acids. Per the germline V gene, CDR1 is KGHSH and CDR2 is LQKENI.